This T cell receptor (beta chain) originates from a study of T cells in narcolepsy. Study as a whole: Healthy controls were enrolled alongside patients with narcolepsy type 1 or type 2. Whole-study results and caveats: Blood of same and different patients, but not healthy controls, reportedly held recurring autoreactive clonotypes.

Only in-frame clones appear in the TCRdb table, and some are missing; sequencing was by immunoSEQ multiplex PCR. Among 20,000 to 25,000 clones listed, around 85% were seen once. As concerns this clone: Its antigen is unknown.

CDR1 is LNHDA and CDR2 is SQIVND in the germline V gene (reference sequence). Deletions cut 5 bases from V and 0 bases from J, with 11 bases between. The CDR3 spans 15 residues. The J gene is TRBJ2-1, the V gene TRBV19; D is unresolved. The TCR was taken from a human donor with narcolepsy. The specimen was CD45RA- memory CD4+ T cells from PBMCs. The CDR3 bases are TGTGCCAGTAGTCCCGCACGTAGCTCCTACAATGAGCAGTTCTTC. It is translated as CASSPARSSYNEQFF.